What follows is one TCR beta chain and its context. Its antigen remains unidentified. No base qualities exist here, and no much larger clone lies one base off it. CDR1 and CDR2, looked up from the germline V gene (reference sequence), are LNHDA and SQIVND. V drops 3 bases and J drops 0 bases, leaving 16 bases in between. The CDR3 has 17 amino acids, counting the end cysteine and phenylalanine. The sequence is cut down to CDR3 DNA, 51 bases in frame from base 1. This sample is part of a study of blood T cell repertoires in COVID-19 (dated by TCRdb to 2018 to 2021). Broadly, across the study: The collaborator samples originated in the United States, Italy and Spain and spanned the acute and convalescent phases of COVID-19. Where available, HLA class I and class II types were obtained from metadata supplied by the sample provider rather than from assay-based typing. Sample metadata almost always included a de-identified subject ID, COVID-19 status, age in years and sex. The prospective study material was composed of cDNA or gDNA derived from T cells, B-cell-depleted T cells, or PBMCs. The repertoires were released in a freely available public database intended as a resource for research on the immune response to SARS-CoV-2. The dataset comprised deeply sampled blood TCRbeta repertoires from subjects exposed to, actively infected with, or recovered from COVID-19. Samples came from the ongoing ImmuneRACE study (first 160 participants) plus 1,254 subjects from 6 global collaborators. Broader findings and caveats from the paper: Clinical and demographic metadata were provided uncurated, with the amount varying by source and participant.

In the prospective study, participants were about 18 to 89 years old, resided in fewer than 25 geographic areas of the United States, and were enrolled through a virtual design. In the prospective study, cohorts were assigned on the basis of participant-reported clinical history obtained from a screening survey and a study questionnaire. In the prospective study, mobile phlebotomists collected whole blood, serum and a nasopharyngeal or oropharyngeal swab from each participant. Prospective study participants could optionally give additional blood draws and questionnaires over a roughly 2-month period. Before DNA extraction, prospective study blood samples were shipped either frozen or at room temperature. TCRbeta CDR3 regions were amplified from genomic DNA by means of the immunoSEQ Assay, a bias-controlled multiplex PCR. Concerning the study's data processing: The number of nucleated cells in each sample was estimated from the amplification of reference gene primers within the assay. Sequence reads were collapsed and filtered to measure the absolute abundance of every unique TCRbeta CDR3 rearrangement. Productive Simpson clonality was computed per sample as the square root of Simpson's diversity index over productive rearrangements. TCRdb's version of the immuneACCESS table is confined to in-frame rearrangements and falls short of the full clone set. An unresolved V gene accounts for under half of the shortfall where checked; the remainder is of unknown origin. V and J calls and clone size are given by that table; D and trimming were obtained from the DNA. Here the sample has about 180,000 clones; roughly 90% occur a single time. The ten largest clones add up to 0.95% to 1.5% of the sample.

The sequence links TRBV19 to TRBJ2-3, with a tentative D gene TRBD1 over 6 matching bases. The sequence was collected from a human donor with acute COVID-19. The donor label of this sample is uncertain. Sequencing input: PBMCs or T cells enriched from blood (not recorded which). CDR3 region: CASSISPDSSSTDTQYF. The DNA is as follows: TGTGCCAGTAGTATTAGCCCGGACAGCTCTAGCACAGATACGCAGTATTTT.